This T cell receptor (beta chain) was sequenced for a study of T cell responses to AZD1222 COVID-19 vaccine. Study-wide results and limits: The study reported that nearly half of spike-specific TCRs target unmutated variant regions. Baseline antibody screening turned up just six or seven seropositive AZD1222 recipients. Clonal diversity was possibly underestimated; the donors were predominantly white British and more often female. Increased Spike-specific TCR breadth and depth were observed after two AZD1222 doses.

As to this clone: Antigen specificity is unknown.

The CDR3 extends over 14 amino acids. With V trimmed by 1 base and J by 5 bases, 2 bases remained unmatched. Germline V gene lookup returns CDR1 SGHVS and CDR2 FQNEAQ. The method was immunoSEQ multiplex PCR; TCRdb's version includes in-frame clones alone and lacks a portion of them. The sample contains around 83,000 clones, 88% of which appear only once. This clonotype was sampled from an adult in good health. The sequencing here drew on peripheral blood, taken on day 0 of AZD1222 vaccination. The gene calls are TRBV7-8 and TRBJ1-5, with TRBD1 matching 7 bases. The CDR3 is CASSLGQGYQPQHF. CDR3 DNA sequence: TGTGCCAGCAGCTTAGGACAGGGCTATCAGCCCCAGCATTTT.